This TCR beta chain came from a study of identical twins' blood T cells. At least ten counts were recorded for this clonotype. TCRdb fed the 5' RACE reads into MiXCR, producing one record per CDR3 protein. The repertoire has hundreds of thousands of distinct CDR3 sequences, approximately 30% of them found once; the top ten carry about 6.1%. CDR1 KGHSH and CDR2 LQKENI come from the germline V gene. The CDR3 sequence is 13 residues long. Trimming removed 2 bases at V and 0 bases at J, with 4 bases between. This receptor was identified in a woman between 18 and 50 years old in good health. The sample consisted of PBMCs. V usage is TRBV18 and J usage is TRBJ2-5; no clear D gene. The chain's CDR3 is CASSPANQETQYF. The DNA for the CDR3 is TGTGCCAGCTCACCAGCTAACCAAGAGACCCAGTACTTC.